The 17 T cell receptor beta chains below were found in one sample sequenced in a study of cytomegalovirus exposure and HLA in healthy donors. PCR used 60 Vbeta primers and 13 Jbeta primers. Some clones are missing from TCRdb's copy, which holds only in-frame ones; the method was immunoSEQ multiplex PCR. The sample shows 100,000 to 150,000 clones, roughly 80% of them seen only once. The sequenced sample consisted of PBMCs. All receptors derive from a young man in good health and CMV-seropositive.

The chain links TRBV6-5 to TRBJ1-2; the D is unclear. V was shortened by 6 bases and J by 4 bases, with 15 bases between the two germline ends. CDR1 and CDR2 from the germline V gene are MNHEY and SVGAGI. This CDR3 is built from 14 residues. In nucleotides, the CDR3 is TGTGCCAGCAGCCGAACCGATAGTGGCTATGGCTACACCTTC. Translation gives CASSRTDSGYGYTF.

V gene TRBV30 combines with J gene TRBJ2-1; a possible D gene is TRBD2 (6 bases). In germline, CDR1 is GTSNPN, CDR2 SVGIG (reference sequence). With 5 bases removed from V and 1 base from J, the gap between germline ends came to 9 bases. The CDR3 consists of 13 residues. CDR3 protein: CAWDSGSYNEQFF. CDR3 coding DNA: TGTGCCTGGGATAGCGGATCCTACAATGAGCAGTTCTTC. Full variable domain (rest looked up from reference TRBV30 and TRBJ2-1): SQTIHQWPATLVQPVGSPLSLECTVEGTSNPNLYWYRQAAGRGLQLLFYSVGIGQISSEVPQNLSASRPQDRQFILSSKKLLLSDSGFYLCAWDSGSYNEQFFGPGTRLTVL.

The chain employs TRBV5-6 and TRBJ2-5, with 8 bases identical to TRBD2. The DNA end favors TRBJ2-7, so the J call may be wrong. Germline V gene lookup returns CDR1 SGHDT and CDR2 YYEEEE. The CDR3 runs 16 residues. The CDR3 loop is CASSLLASGWTYEQYF. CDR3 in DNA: TGTGCCAGCAGCTTGTTAGCTAGCGGGTGGACCTACGAGCAGTACTTC.

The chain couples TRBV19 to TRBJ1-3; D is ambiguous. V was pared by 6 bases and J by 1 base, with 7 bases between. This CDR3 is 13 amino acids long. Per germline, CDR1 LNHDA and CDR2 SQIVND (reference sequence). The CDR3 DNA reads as TGTGCCAGTAGCCGCGGGTCTGGAAACACCATATATTTT. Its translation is CASSRGSGNTIYF.

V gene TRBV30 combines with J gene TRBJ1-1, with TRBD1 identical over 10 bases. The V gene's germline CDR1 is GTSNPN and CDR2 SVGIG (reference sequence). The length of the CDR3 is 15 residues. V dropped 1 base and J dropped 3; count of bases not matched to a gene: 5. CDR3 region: CAWSAWTGGHTEAFF. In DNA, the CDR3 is TGTGCCTGGAGTGCTTGGACAGGGGGTCACACTGAAGCTTTCTTT.

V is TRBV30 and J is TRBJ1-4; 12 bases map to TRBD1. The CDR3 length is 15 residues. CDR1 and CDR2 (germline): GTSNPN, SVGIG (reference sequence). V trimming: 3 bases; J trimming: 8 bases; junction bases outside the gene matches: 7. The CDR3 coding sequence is TGTGCCTGGAGGGGACAGGGGGCTAAGGGAGAAAAACTGTTTTTT. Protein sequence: CAWRGQGAKGEKLFF.

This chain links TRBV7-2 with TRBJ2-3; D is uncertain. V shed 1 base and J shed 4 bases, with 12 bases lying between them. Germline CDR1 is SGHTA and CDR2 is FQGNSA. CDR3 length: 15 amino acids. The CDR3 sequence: CASSLDSGVADTQYF. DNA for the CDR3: TGTGCCAGCAGCTTAGATTCAGGCGTCGCAGATACGCAGTATTTT.

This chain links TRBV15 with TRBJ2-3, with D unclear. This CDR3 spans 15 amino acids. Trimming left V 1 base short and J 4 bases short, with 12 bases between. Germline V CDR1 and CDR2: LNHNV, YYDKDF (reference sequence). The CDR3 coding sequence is TGTGCCACCAGCAGAGGATGGAGTCAGCCAGATACGCAGTATTTT. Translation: CATSRGWSQPDTQYF.

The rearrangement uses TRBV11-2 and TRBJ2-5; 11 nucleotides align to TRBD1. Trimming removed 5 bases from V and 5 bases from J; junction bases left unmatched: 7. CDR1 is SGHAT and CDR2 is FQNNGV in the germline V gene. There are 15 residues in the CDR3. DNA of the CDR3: TGTGCCAGCAGCGCGGACAGGGGGCAGGGGGAGACCCAGTACTTC. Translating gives CASSADRGQGETQYF.

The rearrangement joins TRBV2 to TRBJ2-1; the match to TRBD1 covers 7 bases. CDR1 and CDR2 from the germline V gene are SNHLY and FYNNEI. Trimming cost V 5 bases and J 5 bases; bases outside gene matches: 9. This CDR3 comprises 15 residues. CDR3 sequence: CASSSTSGQHNEQFF. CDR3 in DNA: TGTGCCAGCAGTAGCACCTCGGGACAGCACAATGAGCAGTTCTTC.

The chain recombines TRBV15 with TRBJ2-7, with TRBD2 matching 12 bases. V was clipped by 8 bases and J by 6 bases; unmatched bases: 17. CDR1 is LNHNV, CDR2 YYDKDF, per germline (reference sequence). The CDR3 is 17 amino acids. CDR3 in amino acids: CATGPRNPSGGALEQYF. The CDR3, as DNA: TGTGCCACCGGACCCCGTAACCCTAGCGGGGGGGCCCTCGAGCAGTACTTC.

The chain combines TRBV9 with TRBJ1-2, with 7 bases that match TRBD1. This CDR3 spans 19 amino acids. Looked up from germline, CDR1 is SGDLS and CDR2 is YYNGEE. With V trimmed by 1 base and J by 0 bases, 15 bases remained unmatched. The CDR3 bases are TGTGCCAGCAGCGTACCCGACTACGGGACAGAGATAGCTAACTATGGCTACACCTTC. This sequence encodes CASSVPDYGTEIANYGYTF.

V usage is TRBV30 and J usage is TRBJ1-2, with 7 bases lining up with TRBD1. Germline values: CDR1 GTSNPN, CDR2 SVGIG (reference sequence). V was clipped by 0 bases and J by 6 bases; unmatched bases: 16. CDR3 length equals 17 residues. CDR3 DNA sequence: TGTGCCTGGAGTGTATCCCTGCTGAAGGGACAGAGGGATGGCTACACCTTC. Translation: CAWSVSLLKGQRDGYTF.

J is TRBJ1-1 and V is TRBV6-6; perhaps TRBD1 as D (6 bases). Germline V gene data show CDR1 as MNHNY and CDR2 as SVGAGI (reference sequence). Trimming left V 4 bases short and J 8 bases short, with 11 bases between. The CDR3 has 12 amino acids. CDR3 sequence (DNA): TGTGCCAGCAGTTTACTCAGGGGCGAAGCTTTCTTT. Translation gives CASSLLRGEAFF.

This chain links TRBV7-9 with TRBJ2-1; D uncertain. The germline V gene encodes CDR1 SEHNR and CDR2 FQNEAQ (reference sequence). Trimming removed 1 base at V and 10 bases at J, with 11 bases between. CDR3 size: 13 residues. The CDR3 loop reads CASSLGSHTEQFF. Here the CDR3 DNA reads TGTGCCAGCAGCTTAGGCTCGCATACAGAGCAGTTCTTC.

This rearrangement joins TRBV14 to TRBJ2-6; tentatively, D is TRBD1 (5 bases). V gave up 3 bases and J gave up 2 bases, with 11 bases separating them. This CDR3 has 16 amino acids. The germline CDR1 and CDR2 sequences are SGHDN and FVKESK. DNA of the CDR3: TGTGCCAGCAGCCATGACAGATTGACTGGGGCCAACGTCCTGACTTTC. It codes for CASSHDRLTGANVLTF.

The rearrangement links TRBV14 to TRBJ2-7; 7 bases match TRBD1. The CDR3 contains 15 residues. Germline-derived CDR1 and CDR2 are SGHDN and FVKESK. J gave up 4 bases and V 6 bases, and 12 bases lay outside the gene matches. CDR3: CASSPTRIRGYEQYF. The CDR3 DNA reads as TGTGCCAGCAGTCCTACTAGAATCAGGGGGTACGAGCAGTACTTC.